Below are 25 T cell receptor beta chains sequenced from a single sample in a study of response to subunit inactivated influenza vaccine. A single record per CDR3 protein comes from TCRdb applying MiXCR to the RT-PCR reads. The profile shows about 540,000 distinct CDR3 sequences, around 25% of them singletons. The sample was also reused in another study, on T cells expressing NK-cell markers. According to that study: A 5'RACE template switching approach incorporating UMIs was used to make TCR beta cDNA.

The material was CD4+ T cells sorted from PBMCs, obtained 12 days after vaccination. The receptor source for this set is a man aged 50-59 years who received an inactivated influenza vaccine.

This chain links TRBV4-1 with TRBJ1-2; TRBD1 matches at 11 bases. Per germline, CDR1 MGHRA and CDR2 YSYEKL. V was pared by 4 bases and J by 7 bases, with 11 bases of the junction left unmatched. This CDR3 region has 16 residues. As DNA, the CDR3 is TGCGCCAGCAGCCCCCAGATCGGGACAGGGGGTTTTGGCTACACCTTC. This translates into CASSPQIGTGGFGYTF.

CDR3 DNA sequence: TGTGCCAGCAGTTCCACAGGGGGCTTGGGCACTGAAGCTTTCTTT. This codes for CASSSTGGLGTEAFF. V usage is TRBV6-5 and J usage is TRBJ1-1, with TRBD1 identical over 9 bases. The ends lost 4 bases at V and 4 bases at J; junction bases unmatched: 7. This CDR3 comprises 15 residues. The germline V gene has CDR1 MNHEY and CDR2 SVGAGI.

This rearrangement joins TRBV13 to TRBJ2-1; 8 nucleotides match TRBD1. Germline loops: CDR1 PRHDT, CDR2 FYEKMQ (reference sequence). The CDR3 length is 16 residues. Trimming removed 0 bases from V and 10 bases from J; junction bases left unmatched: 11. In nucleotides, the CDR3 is TGTGCCAGCAGCTTAGGCCTAGGACAGGGAGAGGGGGAGCAGTTCTTC. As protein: CASSLGLGQGEGEQFF.

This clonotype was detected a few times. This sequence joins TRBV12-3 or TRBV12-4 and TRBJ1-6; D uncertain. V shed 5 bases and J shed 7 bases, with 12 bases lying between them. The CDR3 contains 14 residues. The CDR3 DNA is TGTGCCAGCAGTCCAAGCTACCGGAATTCACCCCTCCACTTT. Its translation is CASSPSYRNSPLHF.

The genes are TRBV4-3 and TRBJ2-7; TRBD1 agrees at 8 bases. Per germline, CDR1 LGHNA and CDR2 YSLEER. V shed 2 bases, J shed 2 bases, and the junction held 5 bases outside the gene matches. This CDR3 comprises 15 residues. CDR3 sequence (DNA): TGCGCCAGCAGCCAAAGCAGGGGGCAGACCTACGAGCAGTACTTC. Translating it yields CASSQSRGQTYEQYF.

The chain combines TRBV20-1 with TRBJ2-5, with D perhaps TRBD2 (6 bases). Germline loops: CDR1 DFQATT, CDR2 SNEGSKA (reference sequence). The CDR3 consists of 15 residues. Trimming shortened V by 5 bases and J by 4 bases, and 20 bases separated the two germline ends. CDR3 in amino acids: CSAEGGPLARETQYF. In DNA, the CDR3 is TGCAGTGCTGAAGGAGGGCCTCTAGCGAGAGAGACCCAGTACTTC.

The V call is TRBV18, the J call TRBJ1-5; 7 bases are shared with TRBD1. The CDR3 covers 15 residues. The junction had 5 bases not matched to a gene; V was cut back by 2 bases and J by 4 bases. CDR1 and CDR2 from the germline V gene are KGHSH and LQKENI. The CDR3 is CASSPGQAFNQPQHF. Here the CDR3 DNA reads TGTGCCAGCTCACCAGGACAGGCGTTTAATCAGCCCCAGCATTTT.

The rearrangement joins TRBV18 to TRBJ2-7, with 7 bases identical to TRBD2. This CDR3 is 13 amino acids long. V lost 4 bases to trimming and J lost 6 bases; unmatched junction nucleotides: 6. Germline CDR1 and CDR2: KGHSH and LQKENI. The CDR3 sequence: CASSLRTSAEQYF. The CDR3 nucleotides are TGTGCCAGCTCACTACGGACTAGTGCCGAGCAGTACTTC.

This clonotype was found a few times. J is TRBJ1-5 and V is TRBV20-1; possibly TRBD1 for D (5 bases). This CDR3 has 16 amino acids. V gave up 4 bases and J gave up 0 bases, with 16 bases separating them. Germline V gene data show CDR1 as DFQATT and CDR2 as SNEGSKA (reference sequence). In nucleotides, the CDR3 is TGCAGTGCTACAGATCGGGGCCTTGGTAGCAATCAGCCCCAGCATTTT. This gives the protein CSATDRGLGSNQPQHF.

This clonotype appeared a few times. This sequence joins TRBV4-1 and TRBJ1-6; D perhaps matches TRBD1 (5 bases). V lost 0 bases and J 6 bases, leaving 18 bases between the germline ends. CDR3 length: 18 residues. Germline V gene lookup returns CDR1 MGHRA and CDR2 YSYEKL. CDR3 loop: CASSQERTAGAVNSPLHF. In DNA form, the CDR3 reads TGCGCCAGCAGCCAAGAGAGAACGGCTGGGGCGGTTAATTCACCCCTCCACTTT.

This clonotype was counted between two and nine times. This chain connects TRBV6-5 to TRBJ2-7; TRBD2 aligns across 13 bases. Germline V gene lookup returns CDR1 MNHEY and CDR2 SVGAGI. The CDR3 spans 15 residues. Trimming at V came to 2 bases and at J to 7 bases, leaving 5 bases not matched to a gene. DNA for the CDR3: TGTGCCAGCAGTTACAGGACTAGCGGGAGAGGGGAGCAGTACTTC. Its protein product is CASSYRTSGRGEQYF.

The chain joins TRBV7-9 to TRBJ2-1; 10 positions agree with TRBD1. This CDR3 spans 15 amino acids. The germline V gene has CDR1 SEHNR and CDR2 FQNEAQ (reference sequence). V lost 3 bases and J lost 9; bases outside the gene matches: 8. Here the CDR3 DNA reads TGTGCCAGCAGCTTGGGGACAGGGGAAATTGGTGAGCAGTTCTTC. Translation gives CASSLGTGEIGEQFF.

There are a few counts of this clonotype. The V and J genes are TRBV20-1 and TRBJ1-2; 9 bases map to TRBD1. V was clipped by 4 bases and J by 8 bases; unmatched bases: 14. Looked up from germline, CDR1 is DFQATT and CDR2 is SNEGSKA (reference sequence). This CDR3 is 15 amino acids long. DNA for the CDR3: TGCAGTGCTAAAGGGACAGGGAAATATTTCGGGGGCTACACCTTC. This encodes CSAKGTGKYFGGYTF.

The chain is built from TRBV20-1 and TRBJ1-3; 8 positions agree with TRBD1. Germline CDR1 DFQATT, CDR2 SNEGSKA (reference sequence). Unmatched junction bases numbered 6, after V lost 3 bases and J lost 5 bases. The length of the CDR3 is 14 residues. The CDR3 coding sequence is TGCAGTGCTAGTCACGGACAGGGACGAAACACCATATATTTT. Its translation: CSASHGQGRNTIYF.

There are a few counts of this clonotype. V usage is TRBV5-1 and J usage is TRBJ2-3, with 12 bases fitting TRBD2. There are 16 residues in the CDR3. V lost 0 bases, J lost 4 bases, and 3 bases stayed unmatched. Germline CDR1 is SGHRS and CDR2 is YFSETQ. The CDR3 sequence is CASSLAASGGADTQYF. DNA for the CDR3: TGCGCCAGCAGCTTGGCTGCTAGCGGGGGGGCAGATACGCAGTATTTT.

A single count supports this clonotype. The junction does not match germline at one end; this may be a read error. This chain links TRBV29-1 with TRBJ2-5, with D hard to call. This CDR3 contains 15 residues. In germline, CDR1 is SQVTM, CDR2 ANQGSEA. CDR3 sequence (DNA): TGCAGCGTTACCACTGGGTCCGCCATGGTCGAGACCCGGTACTTC. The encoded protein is CSVTTGSAMVETRYF.

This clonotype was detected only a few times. The CDR3 region is CASSRQASQANTEAFF. The CDR3 nucleotides are TGCGCCAGCAGCCGACAAGCTTCCCAGGCAAACACTGAAGCTTTCTTT. The chain joins TRBV4-3 to TRBJ1-1; unclear D gene. Trimming removed 4 bases from V and 2 bases from J, with 17 bases in between. This CDR3 spans 16 amino acids. CDR1 is LGHNA, CDR2 YSLEER, per germline.

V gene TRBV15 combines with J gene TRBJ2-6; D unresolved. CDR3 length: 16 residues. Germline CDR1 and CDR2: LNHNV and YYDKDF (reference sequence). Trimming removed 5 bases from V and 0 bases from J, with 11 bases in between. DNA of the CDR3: TGTGCCACCAGCCACACCGGATACTCTGGGGCCAACGTCCTGACTTTC. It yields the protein CATSHTGYSGANVLTF.

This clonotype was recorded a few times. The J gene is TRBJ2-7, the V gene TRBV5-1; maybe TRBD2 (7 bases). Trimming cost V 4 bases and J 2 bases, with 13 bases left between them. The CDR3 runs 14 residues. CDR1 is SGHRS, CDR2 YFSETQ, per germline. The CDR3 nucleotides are TGCGCCAGCAGCGAGAGGGGGGGAACCTACGAGCAGTACTTC. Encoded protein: CASSERGGTYEQYF.

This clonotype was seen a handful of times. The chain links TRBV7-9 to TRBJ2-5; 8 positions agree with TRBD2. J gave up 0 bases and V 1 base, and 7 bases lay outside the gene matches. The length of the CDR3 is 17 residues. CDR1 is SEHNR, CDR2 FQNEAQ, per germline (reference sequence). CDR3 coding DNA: TGTGCCAGCAGCTTAGTAAGGTCTAGCGGGTACCAAGAGACCCAGTACTTC. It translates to CASSLVRSSGYQETQYF.

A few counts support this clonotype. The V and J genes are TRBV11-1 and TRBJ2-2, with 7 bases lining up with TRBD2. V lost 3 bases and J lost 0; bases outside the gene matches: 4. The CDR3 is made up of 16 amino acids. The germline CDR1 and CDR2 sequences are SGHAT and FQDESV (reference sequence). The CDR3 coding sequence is TGTGCCAGCAGCTTGCGGGGGTTCTCGAACACCGGGGAGCTGTTTTTT. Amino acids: CASSLRGFSNTGELFF.

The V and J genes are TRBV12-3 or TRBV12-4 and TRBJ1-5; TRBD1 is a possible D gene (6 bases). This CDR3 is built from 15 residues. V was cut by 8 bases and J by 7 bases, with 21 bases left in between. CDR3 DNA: TGTGCCAGCGGAAGGCTCAGGGGAGGTATCCAGCCCCAGCATTTT. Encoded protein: CASGRLRGGIQPQHF.

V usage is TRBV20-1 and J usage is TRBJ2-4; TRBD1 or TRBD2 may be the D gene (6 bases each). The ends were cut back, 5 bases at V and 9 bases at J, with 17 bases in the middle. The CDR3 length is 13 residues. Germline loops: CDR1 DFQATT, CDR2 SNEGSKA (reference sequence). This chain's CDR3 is CSASGGGGSIQYF. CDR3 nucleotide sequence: TGCAGTGCTTCCGGAGGAGGGGGAAGCATTCAGTACTTC.

This chain's CDR3 is CASSFLGTSGGAGNEQFF. CDR3 nucleotide sequence: TGTGCCAGCAGCTTCCTTGGGACTAGCGGGGGGGCCGGTAATGAGCAGTTCTTC. The chain combines TRBV7-8 with TRBJ2-1; TRBD2 matches 16 bases. The ends lost 3 bases at V and 7 bases at J; junction bases unmatched: 9. CDR1 and CDR2 (germline): SGHVS, FQNEAQ. CDR3 length: 18 residues.

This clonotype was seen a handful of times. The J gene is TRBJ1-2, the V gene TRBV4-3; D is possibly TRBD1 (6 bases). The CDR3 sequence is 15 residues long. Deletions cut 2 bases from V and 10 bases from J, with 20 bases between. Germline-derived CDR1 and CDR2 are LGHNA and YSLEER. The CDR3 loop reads CASSQKGHTGTPYTF. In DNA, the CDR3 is TGCGCCAGCAGCCAAAAGGGACATACAGGGACCCCCTACACCTTC.